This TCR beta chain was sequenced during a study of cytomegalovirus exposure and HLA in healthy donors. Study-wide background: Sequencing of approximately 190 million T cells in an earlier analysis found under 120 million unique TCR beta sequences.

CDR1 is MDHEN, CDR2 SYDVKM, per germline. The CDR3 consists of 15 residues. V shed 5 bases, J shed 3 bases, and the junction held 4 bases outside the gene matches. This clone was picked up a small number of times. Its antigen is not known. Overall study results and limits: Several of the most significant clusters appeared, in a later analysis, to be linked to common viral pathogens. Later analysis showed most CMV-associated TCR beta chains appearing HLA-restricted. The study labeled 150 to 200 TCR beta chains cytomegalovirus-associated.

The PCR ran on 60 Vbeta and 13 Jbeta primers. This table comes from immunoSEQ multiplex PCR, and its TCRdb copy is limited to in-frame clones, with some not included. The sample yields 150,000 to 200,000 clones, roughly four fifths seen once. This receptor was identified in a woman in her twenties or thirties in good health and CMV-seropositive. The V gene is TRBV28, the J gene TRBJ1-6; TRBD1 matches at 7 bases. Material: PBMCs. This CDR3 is CASSPQGGYNSPLHF. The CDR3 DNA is TGTGCCAGCAGTCCTCAGGGGGGCTATAATTCACCCCTCCACTTT.